Listed below are T cell receptor beta chains from one sample, sequenced in a study of HIV-infected patients and healthy controls. TCRdb ran MiXCR on the 5' RACE reads and lists one entry per CDR3 protein. The sample includes some 6,100 distinct CDR3 sequences, roughly 7% of them seen just once. The specimen comprised blood, sampled during antiretroviral therapy. The source is an adult with HIV infection. Both conserved end residues are part of each CDR3. A row's size may be missing; if present it is once, few, many or a size class.

J gene: TRBJ2-7
V gene: TRBV24-1
clone size: medium-sized
CDR3 protein: CATSATAGAGEQYF

J gene: TRBJ2-5
V gene: TRBV5-1
clone size: medium-sized
CDR3 protein: CASSFGAGETQYF

J gene: TRBJ2-7
V gene: TRBV27
clone size: medium-sized
CDR3 protein: CASGPAGGYEQYF

J gene: TRBJ2-2
V gene: TRBV25-1
clone size: medium-sized
CDR3 protein: CASSDRDRGEAGELFF

J gene: TRBJ2-7
V gene: TRBV29-1
clone size: medium-sized
CDR3 protein: CSVNSGSSYEQYF

J gene: TRBJ2-1
V gene: TRBV7-2
clone size: many
CDR3 protein: CASSFVAGPYNEQFF

J gene: TRBJ2-7
V gene: TRBV11-2
clone size: medium-sized
CDR3 protein: CASSFPGWRERYEQYF

J gene: TRBJ1-1
V gene: TRBV28
clone size: few
CDR3 protein: CASSSPGGWNGEAFF

J gene: TRBJ2-3
V gene: TRBV29-1
clone size: medium-sized
CDR3 protein: CSVAGTSGEGPQSTQYF

J gene: TRBJ1-1
V gene: TRBV12-3/TRBV12-4
clone size: NA
CDR3 protein: CASSFQGINTEAFF

J gene: TRBJ2-3
V gene: TRBV11-1
clone size: many
CDR3 protein: CASAGATTDTQYF

J gene: TRBJ2-1
V gene: TRBV7-6
clone size: many
CDR3 protein: CASSSVGAGGTYNEQFF

J gene: TRBJ2-2
V gene: TRBV6-2/TRBV6-3
clone size: many
CDR3 protein: CASSYGSGELFF

J gene: TRBJ2-2
V gene: TRBV27
clone size: medium-sized
CDR3 protein: CASRKTAGTGGTGELFF

J gene: TRBJ1-1
V gene: TRBV7-9
clone size: medium-sized
CDR3 protein: CASSLGGRDRGFHTEAFF

J gene: TRBJ2-5
V gene: TRBV19
clone size: NA
CDR3 protein: CASSIEGPGWQETQYF

J gene: TRBJ2-5
V gene: TRBV20-1
clone size: medium-sized
CDR3 protein: CSAGLVGTQYF

J gene: TRBJ2-1
V gene: TRBV5-1
clone size: many
CDR3 protein: CASSLVPLAGGFNEQFF

J gene: TRBJ1-5
V gene: TRBV11-2
clone size: medium-sized
CDR3 protein: CASSLAEAQPQHF

J gene: TRBJ2-1
V gene: TRBV6-5
clone size: NA
CDR3 protein: CASSPFGDYNEQFF

J gene: TRBJ2-2
V gene: TRBV27
clone size: many
CDR3 protein: CASSLSAGLAMNTGELFF

J gene: TRBJ2-3
V gene: TRBV2
clone size: medium-sized
CDR3 protein: CASSEGDWTDTQYF

J gene: TRBJ2-5
V gene: TRBV7-9
clone size: many
CDR3 protein: CASSFNGRGTSEETQYF

J gene: TRBJ2-5
V gene: TRBV7-2
clone size: medium-sized
CDR3 protein: CASSFEMDRPQETQYF